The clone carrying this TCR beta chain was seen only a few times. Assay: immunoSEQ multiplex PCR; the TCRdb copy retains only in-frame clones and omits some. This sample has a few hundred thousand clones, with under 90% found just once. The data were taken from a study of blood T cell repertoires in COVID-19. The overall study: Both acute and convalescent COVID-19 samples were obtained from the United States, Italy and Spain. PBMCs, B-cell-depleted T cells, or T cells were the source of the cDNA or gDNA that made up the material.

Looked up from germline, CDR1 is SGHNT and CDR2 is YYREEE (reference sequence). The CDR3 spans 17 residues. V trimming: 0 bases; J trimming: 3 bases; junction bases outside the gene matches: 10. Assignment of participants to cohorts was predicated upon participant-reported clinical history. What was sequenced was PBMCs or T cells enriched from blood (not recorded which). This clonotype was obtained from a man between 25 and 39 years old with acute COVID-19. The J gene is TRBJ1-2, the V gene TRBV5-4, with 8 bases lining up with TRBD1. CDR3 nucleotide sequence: TGTGCCAGCAGCTTGGGGGTCCGGACAGGGTTTGACTATGGCTACACCTTC. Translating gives CASSLGVRTGFDYGYTF. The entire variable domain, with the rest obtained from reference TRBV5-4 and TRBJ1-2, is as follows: ETGVTQSPTHLIKTRGQQVTLRCSSQSGHNTVSWYQQALGQGPQFIFQYYREEENGRGNFPPRFSGLQFPNYSSELNVNALELDDSALYLCASSLGVRTGFDYGYTFGSGTRLTVV.